This TCR beta chain was found in a study of shared clonotypes between healthy human individuals. The study's findings and limits: The study sampled only blood, and tissue repertoires likely differ. Larger richness was generally estimated for naive than memory subsets.

As regards this clone: As yet, its antigen is unknown.

This CDR3 is 12 amino acids long. Trimming pared 0 bases from V and 6 bases from J, leaving 5 bases between. Germline CDR1 reads MNHNS; CDR2 reads SASEGT. Source study methods: ImmunoSEQ output lacked quality scores and full-length reads, limiting matched filtering. The data were produced by immunoSEQ multiplex PCR, yet TCRdb's version contains in-frame clones alone and is incomplete. The DNA was the basis for D and trimming; V, J and clone size are from that table. The data hold 980,000 or so clones, with approximately 80% observed a single time. Into CD45RA+ naive and CD45RA-negative memory subsets, the CD4+ cells were split.

The clonotype comes from a man aged 18 to 30 in good health. Material: memory CD4+ T cells sorted from blood. Stated subset: CD45RA-negative fraction. The rearrangement uses TRBV6-1 and TRBJ1-2; no clear D gene. CDR3: CASSEARHGYTF. DNA for the CDR3: TGTGCCAGCAGTGAAGCACGGCATGGCTACACCTTC.